The next 10 T cell receptor beta chains were all read from a single sample in a study of PD-L1 blockade in urothelial cancer. Repertoires were generated with immunoSEQ multiplex PCR, while TCRdb's copy carries only in-frame clones and drops some. The sample has around 30,000 clones, roughly 76% seen once; the top ten hold around 1.9%. The material sequenced was PBMCs, taken around atezolizumab (anti-PD-L1) treatment. The origin of the receptors is a man aged 50 to 60 with urothelial cancer.

The chain employs TRBV19 and TRBJ2-1; 7 bases are a match to TRBD1. CDR1 and CDR2 (germline): LNHDA, SQIVND (reference sequence). This CDR3 is built from 14 residues. Unmatched junction bases numbered 8, after V lost 6 bases and J lost 6 bases. In DNA, the CDR3 is TGTGCCAGTAGCCCGGGACAGTACGGCAATGAGCAGTTCTTC. It specifies CASSPGQYGNEQFF.

The chain recombines TRBV7-2 with TRBJ2-1; 7 nucleotides align to TRBD1. This CDR3 spans 17 amino acids. Germline V gene lookup returns CDR1 SGHTA and CDR2 FQGNSA. J gave up 9 bases and V 6 bases, and 20 bases lay outside the gene matches. The chain's CDR3 is CASRRTSGQTYISEQFF. As DNA, the CDR3 is TGTGCCAGCAGAAGAACATCGGGACAGACCTATATCAGTGAGCAGTTCTTC.

This sequence joins TRBV11-2 and TRBJ1-4; D gene uncertain. CDR1 is SGHAT and CDR2 is FQNNGV in the germline V gene. V lost 4 bases and J 5 bases, leaving 5 bases between the germline ends. This CDR3 has 12 amino acids. The CDR3 region is CASSWLNEKLFF. CDR3 coding DNA: TGTGCCAGCAGCTGGCTGAATGAAAAACTGTTTTTT.

In its sample, this clone was seen a few times. V is TRBV14 and J is TRBJ2-5; D gene uncertain. CDR3 length: 15 residues. Trimming pared 2 bases from V and 7 bases from J, leaving 17 bases between. Germline CDR1 reads SGHDN; CDR2 reads FVKESK. CDR3 sequence: CASSQTRPSGGTQYF. Here the CDR3 DNA reads TGTGCCAGCAGCCAAACCCGGCCCTCTGGCGGGACCCAGTACTTC. Based on the CDR3 plus reference TRBV14 and TRBJ2-5, the full variable domain is EAGVTQFPSHSVIEKGQTVTLRCDPISGHDNLYWYRRVMGKEIKFLLHFVKESKQDESGMPNNRFLAERTGGTYSTLKVQPAELEDSGVYFCASSQTRPSGGTQYFGPGTRLLVL.

This clone is a singleton in its sample. The rearrangement uses TRBV6-5 and TRBJ1-1, with TRBD1 as a possible D gene (5 bases). The CDR3 is 11 residues long. Germline CDR1 is MNHEY and CDR2 is SVGAGI. The V and J ends lost 7 bases and 7 bases respectively, with 10 bases between them. Written as DNA, the CDR3 is TGTGCCAGCAACAGGTTGGGTGAAGCTTTCTTT. This gives the protein CASNRLGEAFF.

The CDR3 loop is CASSVTFVWEAGYNEQFF. The CDR3 nucleotides read TGTGCCAGCAGCGTAACGTTTGTGTGGGAGGCGGGTTACAATGAGCAGTTCTTC. The rearrangement joins TRBV9 to TRBJ2-1; weak D call: TRBD2 (6 bases). In germline, CDR1 is SGDLS, CDR2 YYNGEE. The CDR3 consists of 18 residues. V was cut by 1 base and J by 4 bases, with 21 bases left in between.

The chain has TRBV29-1 and TRBJ2-2; D unresolved. CDR1 is SQVTM, CDR2 ANQGSEA, per germline. The CDR3 runs to 14 residues. V lost 6 bases and J 1 base, leaving 12 bases between the germline ends. This chain's CDR3 is CSVLEQVNTGELFF. DNA of the CDR3: TGCAGCGTCCTCGAGCAGGTGAACACCGGGGAGCTGTTTTTT.

The rearrangement links TRBV6-4 to TRBJ2-3; 7 bases map to TRBD2. This CDR3 is 15 amino acids long. The ends lost 3 bases at V and 2 bases at J; junction bases unmatched: 5. Looked up from germline, CDR1 is MRHNA and CDR2 is SNTAGT. The CDR3, as DNA: TGTGCCAGCAGTGAGACGGGAGGCCACACAGATACGCAGTATTTT. This translates into CASSETGGHTDTQYF.

The chain joins TRBV7-9 to TRBJ1-5; 12 positions match TRBD1. J lost 5 bases, V lost 0 bases, and 8 bases had no gene match. This CDR3 has 18 amino acids. Germline CDR1 SEHNR, CDR2 FQNEAQ (reference sequence). The CDR3 DNA reads as TGTGCCAGCAGCTTAGCGGGGGGGACAGGGGGCGCGGATCAGCCCCAGCATTTT. Protein sequence: CASSLAGGTGGADQPQHF. The variable domain in full, with the rest retrieved from reference TRBV7-9 and TRBJ1-5, is DTGVSQNPRHKITKRGQNVTFRCDPISEHNRLYWYRQTLGQGPEFLTYFQNEAQLEKSRLLSDRFSAERPKGSFSTLEIQRTEQGDSAMYLCASSLAGGTGGADQPQHFGDGTRLSIL.

This clone came up a few times. The CDR3 region is CASSRQAVGNTEAFF. CDR3 coding DNA: TGTGCCAGCAGTCGACAGGCGGTTGGGAACACTGAAGCTTTCTTT. The chain recombines TRBV6-5 with TRBJ1-1, with D perhaps TRBD1 (6 bases). The length of the CDR3 is 15 residues. The germline V and J ends were trimmed by 5 bases and 1 base, with 14 bases remaining between them. Germline assignment: CDR1 MNHEY and CDR2 SVGAGI.